The clone carrying this T cell receptor beta chain appeared a few times. What it binds is not known. This specimen comes from a study of CD8+ T cells in alopecia areata. Study overall: Administration of oral tofacitinib to treated patients was at 5 to 10 mg twice daily. Patients remained on tofacitinib for 6 to 18 months and then went 6 months without it. Study observations and caveats: Treatment with tofacitinib significantly lowered scalp clonality and reduced expanded CD8+ clones among the top 100.

cDNA serving as the sequencing template came from extracted, reverse transcribed RNA. Sequencing used immunoSEQ multiplex PCR; TCRdb keeps in-frame clones, though not all of them. The repertoire holds about 260,000 clones, with about three fifths as singletons. Treatment in this sample: oral pan-JAK inhibitor, 5-10 mg twice daily. V was clipped by 4 bases and J by 8 bases, with 11 bases between them. The CDR3 is made up of 12 amino acids. The germline V gene encodes CDR1 SGHAT and CDR2 FQNNGV. The sequence came from a human donor with alopecia areata. The sequences come from CD4+ T cells sorted from blood, collected around week 54, from a patient treated with tofacitinib. This chain links TRBV11-2 with TRBJ1-2; D is unclear. The CDR3 sequence: CASSSEGSGYTF. CDR3 coding DNA: TGTGCCAGCAGCTCAGAGGGTTCAGGCTACACCTTC.